One and the same sample provided the 6 T cell receptor beta chains below, sequenced in a study of T cell changes during pregnancy in multiple sclerosis. Produced via immunoSEQ multiplex PCR; TCRdb's table is partial and in-frame only. The sample gives 40,000 to 60,000 clones, roughly 90% of which show up once; approximately 1.5% is in the top ten. Sample: peripheral blood, taken in the first trimester of pregnancy. These receptors all come from a female donor in good health, enrolled as a control in a pregnancy study.

The chain is built from TRBV28 and TRBJ2-5; no clear D. In germline, CDR1 is MDHEN, CDR2 SYDVKM. Trimming stripped 2 bases from V and 0 bases from J, with 4 bases between. CDR3 length: 13 amino acids. This CDR3 reads CASSLTDQETQYF. The CDR3 region has the DNA TGTGCCAGCAGTTTAACAGACCAAGAGACCCAGTACTTC.

The chain has TRBV11-2 and TRBJ2-7; the D gene is possibly TRBD1 (5 bases). Germline CDR1 reads SGHAT; CDR2 reads FQNNGV. Trimming cost V 1 base and J 6 bases, with 13 bases left between them. The CDR3 sequence is 14 residues long. Here the CDR3 reads CASSLVQVRAEQYF. Written as DNA, the CDR3 is TGTGCCAGCAGCTTAGTACAGGTCCGCGCCGAGCAGTACTTC.

The chain is built from TRBV9 and TRBJ2-7; possibly TRBD2 for D (6 bases). V shed 1 base and J shed 2 bases, with 10 bases lying between them. CDR3 length equals 14 residues. In germline, CDR1 is SGDLS, CDR2 YYNGEE. The CDR3 region is CASSVTGLAYEQYF. The CDR3 DNA is TGTGCCAGCAGCGTAACGGGACTTGCCTACGAGCAGTACTTC.

The rearrangement joins TRBV27 to TRBJ2-7; 8 nucleotides match TRBD1. Looked up from germline, CDR1 is MNHEY and CDR2 is SMNVEV (reference sequence). V shed 6 bases, J shed 7 bases, and the junction held 11 bases outside the gene matches. The CDR3 has 14 amino acids. CDR3 in amino acids: CASRPGGAIWEQYF. CDR3 DNA: TGTGCCAGCAGGCCAGGGGGCGCGATTTGGGAGCAGTACTTC.

V gene TRBV5-6 combines with J gene TRBJ1-6; possibly TRBD1 for D (6 bases). Looked up from germline, CDR1 is SGHDT and CDR2 is YYEEEE. Trimming removed 3 bases from V and 6 bases from J, with 13 bases in between. The CDR3 is 15 amino acids. CDR3 nucleotides: TGTGCCAGCAGCTCATCAGGGGAAGCTAATTCACCCCTCCACTTT. Its protein product is CASSSSGEANSPLHF.

V is TRBV6-4 and J is TRBJ2-1; 9 bases map to TRBD1. Germline CDR1 is MRHNA and CDR2 is SNTAGT. Losses at the gene ends were 7 bases for V and 6 bases for J; bases not matched to a gene: 7. The CDR3 contains 14 residues. The CDR3 here is CASTPGQGSNEQFF. In DNA, the CDR3 is TGTGCCAGCACGCCGGGACAGGGATCCAATGAGCAGTTCTTC.